This T cell receptor (beta chain) was recorded in a study of cytomegalovirus exposure and HLA in healthy donors. A remark on this clone: Its antigen is as yet unknown.

The germline V gene has CDR1 MDHEN and CDR2 SYDVKM. Between the trimmed V and J ends, which lost 8 bases and 9 bases, there was a span of 20 bases. The CDR3 consists of 14 residues. General observations from the study: Reports credit the classifier with highly specific, highly sensitive diagnosis of cytomegalovirus status. CMV serostatus stood as the only immune exposure information on hand. The authors excluded some V segments, including TRBV6-2 and TRBV6-3, as indistinguishable. Later analysis revealed greater clonal expansion in HLA-associated TCR beta chains than in equally common others.

Both 60 Vbeta primers and 13 Jbeta primers went into the PCR. Using immunoSEQ multiplex PCR, the repertoire was profiled, and TCRdb retains in-frame clones only, with some absent. The sample has 75,000 to 95,000 clones, approximately 60% seen once; the top ten hold 20% to 25%. V and J are TRBV28 and TRBJ2-1, with D maybe TRBD2 (5 bases). This TCR came from a woman in her 50s in good health and CMV-seropositive. The specimen was PBMCs. CDR3 sequence: CASSFMHDAGEQFF. The CDR3 region has the DNA TGTGCCAGCTCCTTTATGCACGACGCGGGTGAGCAGTTCTTC.